The clone carrying this T cell receptor beta chain showed up many times. What it binds is not known. This sample was taken from a study of regulatory T cells in long-lasting Graves disease. The sample's time point: newly diagnosed GD, antithyroid drugs for less than 3 months. Following extraction of RNA from PBMCs, that RNA was used to make the TCR library. The CDR3 runs 15 residues. V lost 6 bases and J lost 4; bases outside the gene matches: 11. Arm-PCR with iRepertoire HTBI primers amplified the CDR3 regions for these TCR beta libraries. In TCRdb, the multiplex PCR reads were re-called with MiXCR into one record per CDR3 protein. Altogether 200,000 to 250,000 distinct CDR3 sequences are present, approximately 18% being singletons, with the ten largest covering 12%. Overall study findings and caveats: Persistent cases favored TRBV28, TRBJ1-2 and TRBJ2-5.

The same specimen was also included in a second study, on T cells in Graves' hyperthyroidism and ophthalmopathy. As reported in that work: A set of HTBI primers served as the primers for a first-round RT-PCR of the TCR CDR3. Blood also carried most thyroid clonotypes expanded above 0.001.

This chain links TRBV12-3 or TRBV12-4 with TRBJ1-2, with TRBD1 identical over 7 bases. This TCR came from a woman in her thirties with Graves disease. The material sequenced was peripheral blood mononuclear cells (PBMCs), taken at new diagnosis, from a patient treated with antithyroid drugs. The CDR3 loop reads CASSLRDSFFYGYTF. The CDR3 DNA is TGTGCCAGCAGCCTCCGGGACAGTTTTTTCTATGGCTACACCTTC.